These 24 T cell receptor beta chains came from one sample sequenced in a study of T cell responses to AZD1222 COVID-19 vaccine. Libraries were prepared by immunoSEQ multiplex PCR; TCRdb keeps only in-frame clonotypes and omits some of them. The sample has about 100,000 clones; around nine tenths are singletons. The starting material was peripheral blood, obtained on day 0 of AZD1222 vaccination. These receptors were collected from an adult in good health.

The V and J genes are TRBV3-1 (or the pseudogene TRBV3-2) and TRBJ1-4; D remains unclear. CDR1 LGHDT and CDR2 YNNKEL come from the germline V gene (reference sequence). Trimming removed 1 base from V and 5 bases from J, with 11 bases in between. This CDR3 has 15 residues. In DNA form, the CDR3 reads TGTGCCAGCAGCCAAGGAGGCCTGGGCAATGAAAAACTGTTTTTT. Protein product: CASSQGGLGNEKLFF.

The chain couples TRBV5-5 to TRBJ2-1; 11 bases are a match to TRBD2. Germline CDR1 and CDR2: SGHKS and YYEKEE (reference sequence). V lost 2 bases to trimming and J lost 9 bases; unmatched junction nucleotides: 10. This CDR3 is 16 amino acids long. The CDR3 loop is CASSFMGSGGAVEQFF. Here the CDR3 DNA reads TGTGCCAGCAGCTTCATGGGTAGCGGGGGGGCTGTTGAGCAGTTCTTC.

The chain links TRBV6-5 to TRBJ1-4; the match to TRBD1 covers 11 bases. CDR3 length: 15 residues. J was trimmed by 5 bases and V by 8 bases; bases with no gene match: 7. The germline gives CDR1 MNHEY, CDR2 SVGAGI. CDR3 amino acids: CASGQGAIGNEKLFF. CDR3 DNA: TGTGCCAGCGGACAGGGGGCTATTGGAAATGAAAAACTGTTTTTT.

The gene calls are TRBV7-3 and TRBJ2-1, with a tentative D call TRBD1 (7 bases). Trimming cost V 5 bases and J 4 bases, with 15 bases left between them. Germline V lookup: CDR1 SGHTA, CDR2 FQGTGA. The CDR3 loop spans 15 amino acids. The CDR3: CASSVQGGLYNEQFF. CDR3 nucleotide sequence: TGTGCCAGCAGCGTTCAGGGGGGCCTTTACAATGAGCAGTTCTTC. Filled out from reference TRBV7-3 and TRBJ2-1, the complete variable domain reads GAGVSQTPSNKVTEKGKYVELRCDPISGHTALYWYRQSLGQGPEFLIYFQGTGAADDSGLPNDRFFAVRPEGSVSTLKIQRTERGDSAVYLCASSVQGGLYNEQFFGPGTRLTVL.

V usage is TRBV15 and J usage is TRBJ2-6; TRBD2 might be the D (6 bases). There are 16 residues in the CDR3. V lost 1 base and J 0 bases, leaving 7 bases between the germline ends. Germline CDR1 and CDR2: LNHNV and YYDKDF (reference sequence). For the CDR3, the DNA is TGTGCCACCAGCAGAGGCGGGAACTCTGGGGCCAACGTCCTGACTTTC. Residues: CATSRGGNSGANVLTF.

The chain joins TRBV4-3 to TRBJ2-2, with D possibly matching TRBD1 (5 bases). The V end was cut by 3 bases, the J end by 5 bases, with 22 bases between. The CDR3 consists of 18 residues. Germline-derived CDR1 and CDR2 are LGHNA and YSLEER. The CDR3 spells CASSQQGWGGARTGELFF. The CDR3 DNA reads TGCGCCAGCAGCCAGCAAGGATGGGGTGGGGCCCGTACCGGGGAGCTGTTTTTT.

CDR3 in DNA: TGTGCCAGCAGTTTTTCACAGGGTGGGTCACCCCTCCACTTT. It encodes CASSFSQGGSPLHF. V is TRBV27 and J is TRBJ1-6; D might be TRBD1 (6 bases). The germline V and J ends were trimmed by 3 bases and 10 bases, with 13 bases remaining between them. The germline V gene encodes CDR1 MNHEY and CDR2 SMNVEV (reference sequence). The CDR3 runs 14 residues.

The gene calls are TRBV12-3 or TRBV12-4 and TRBJ2-5; D remains ambiguous. Trimming stripped 1 base from V and 5 bases from J, with 8 bases between. The CDR3 extends over 13 amino acids. The CDR3 loop reads CASSLERWETQYF. CDR3 DNA sequence: TGTGCCAGCAGTTTAGAAAGGTGGGAGACCCAGTACTTC.

The V and J genes are TRBV5-8 and TRBJ1-4, with TRBD1 identical over 8 bases. J was trimmed by 7 bases and V by 5 bases; bases with no gene match: 10. The CDR3 is made up of 15 amino acids. Per the germline V gene, CDR1 is SGHTS and CDR2 is YDEGEE. This chain's CDR3 is CASSPNSGTGEKLFF. For the CDR3, the DNA is TGTGCCAGCAGTCCCAATTCCGGGACAGGTGAAAAACTGTTTTTT.

The chain combines TRBV3-1 (or the pseudogene TRBV3-2) with TRBJ2-2; 8 nucleotides match TRBD1. Germline V gene lookup returns CDR1 LGHDT and CDR2 YNNKEL (reference sequence). V dropped 4 bases and J dropped 4; count of bases not matched to a gene: 11. CDR3 size: 17 residues. CDR3 loop: CASSPRQGLSITGELFF. In DNA form, the CDR3 reads TGTGCCAGCAGCCCCAGACAGGGGTTGTCGATCACCGGGGAGCTGTTTTTT.

CDR3 amino acids: CASSLGFRGGQETQYF. The CDR3 DNA reads TGTGCCAGCAGCTTAGGGTTCAGGGGGGGTCAAGAGACCCAGTACTTC. The V and J genes are TRBV7-2 and TRBJ2-5, with D tentatively TRBD1 or TRBD2 (7 bases each). The CDR3 is made up of 16 amino acids. V gave up 1 base and J gave up 2 bases, with 14 bases separating them. The V gene's germline CDR1 is SGHTA and CDR2 FQGNSA.

The gene calls are TRBV5-6 and TRBJ1-1; 9 bases are a match to TRBD1. V lost 4 bases, J lost 7 bases, and 5 bases stayed unmatched. This CDR3 has 13 residues. Germline assignment: CDR1 SGHDT and CDR2 YYEEEE. The chain's CDR3 is CASSRDRVIEAFF. CDR3 DNA sequence: TGTGCCAGCAGCCGGGACAGGGTAATTGAAGCTTTCTTT.

This rearrangement joins TRBV3-1 (or the pseudogene TRBV3-2) to TRBJ1-2, with no clear D. Trimming cost V 3 bases and J 1 base, with 6 bases left between them. CDR1 is LGHDT and CDR2 is YNNKEL in the germline V gene (reference sequence). The length of the CDR3 is 13 residues. This chain's CDR3 is CASSQVLNYGYTF. The CDR3 DNA reads as TGTGCCAGCAGCCAGGTCCTTAACTATGGCTACACCTTC.

This chain joins TRBV28 and TRBJ2-3; D is perhaps TRBD1 or TRBD2 (6 bases each). CDR3 length equals 16 residues. CDR1 is MDHEN, CDR2 SYDVKM, per germline. Deletions cut 5 bases from V and 1 base from J, with 16 bases between. CDR3 protein: CASSPPGGGRTDTQYF. The CDR3 region has the DNA TGTGCCAGCAGTCCTCCCGGAGGGGGGCGCACAGATACGCAGTATTTT.

V usage is TRBV18 and J usage is TRBJ1-4; D is perhaps TRBD1 (5 bases). The CDR3 has 14 amino acids. Trimming pared 4 bases from V and 2 bases from J, leaving 8 bases between. Germline V CDR1 and CDR2: KGHSH, LQKENI. CDR3 residues: CASSQGRTNEKLFF. CDR3 sequence (DNA): TGTGCCAGCTCACAGGGACGGACTAATGAAAAACTGTTTTTT.

The J gene is TRBJ2-7, the V gene TRBV7-2; D is unresolved. Germline loops: CDR1 SGHTA, CDR2 FQGNSA. The CDR3 consists of 13 residues. Trimming cost V 4 bases and J 3 bases, with 10 bases left between them. CDR3 nucleotide sequence: TGTGCCAGCAGCTCCAATTTCGTCTACGAGCAGTACTTC. Encoded protein: CASSSNFVYEQYF. Full variable domain (outside the CDR3, taken from reference TRBV7-2 and TRBJ2-7): GAGVSQSPSNKVTEKGKDVELRCDPISGHTALYWYRQSLGQGLEFLIYFQGNSAPDKSGLPSDRFSAERTGGSVSTLTIQRTQQEDSAVYLCASSSNFVYEQYFGPGTRLTVT.

This chain links TRBV18 with TRBJ1-4; 11 nucleotides align to TRBD1. Unmatched junction bases numbered 4, after V lost 4 bases and J lost 6 bases. The CDR3 runs 15 residues. Germline V gene data show CDR1 as KGHSH and CDR2 as LQKENI. CDR3 nucleotide sequence: TGTGCCAGCTCACTCCGGGACAGGGGGGATGAAAAACTGTTTTTT. Protein: CASSLRDRGDEKLFF.

The J gene is TRBJ2-7, the V gene TRBV7-2, with D perhaps matching TRBD1 (6 bases). This CDR3 has 14 amino acids. V was clipped by 5 bases and J by 4 bases, with 15 bases between them. Germline V gives CDR1 SGHTA, CDR2 FQGNSA. Written as DNA, the CDR3 is TGTGCCAGCAGCCCAAGACTCGGGACATACGAGCAGTACTTC. As protein: CASSPRLGTYEQYF.

The V gene is TRBV28, the J gene TRBJ1-2; D unclear. The CDR3 loop spans 10 amino acids. Trimming took 10 bases from V and 3 from J, leaving 6 bases between them. Germline-derived CDR1 and CDR2 are MDHEN and SYDVKM. Here the CDR3 reads CATSDYGYTF. The CDR3 coding sequence is TGTGCCACGTCTGACTATGGCTACACCTTC.

The count of this clone is one. This sequence joins TRBV6-5 and TRBJ2-5, with D tentatively TRBD1 (6 bases). CDR1 is MNHEY, CDR2 SVGAGI, per germline. The CDR3 runs to 13 residues. The V end lost 4 bases, the J end lost 2 bases, and 8 bases lay between the germline ends. The CDR3 DNA sequence: TGTGCCAGCAGTTTCGGACAGCAAGAGACCCAGTACTTC. This sequence encodes CASSFGQQETQYF.

The chain links TRBV6-5 to TRBJ1-2; D uncertain. Trimming pared 8 bases from V and 1 base from J, leaving 8 bases between. Germline V gene sequence: CDR1 MNHEY, CDR2 SVGAGI. This CDR3 is 12 amino acids long. The chain's CDR3 is CASESDNYGYTF. CDR3 DNA: TGTGCCAGCGAGTCGGATAACTATGGCTACACCTTC.

V is TRBV30 and J is TRBJ2-5; D is perhaps TRBD1 (6 bases). The length of the CDR3 is 12 residues. Germline V lookup: CDR1 GTSNPN, CDR2 SVGIG (reference sequence). Trimming cost V 0 bases and J 4 bases, with 6 bases left between them. CDR3 in DNA: TGTGCCTGGAGTGTACAGGGAGAGACCCAGTACTTC. It translates to CAWSVQGETQYF. The full variable domain, completed using reference TRBV30 and TRBJ2-5, is SQTIHQWPATLVQPVGSPLSLECTVEGTSNPNLYWYRQAAGRGLQLLFYSVGIGQISSEVPQNLSASRPQDRQFILSSKKLLLSDSGFYLCAWSVQGETQYFGPGTRLLVL.

V is TRBV5-8 and J is TRBJ2-5; a possible D gene is TRBD1 (5 bases). V lost 0 bases and J lost 5, with 11 bases in between. The CDR3 is 14 residues long. Germline V lookup: CDR1 SGHTS, CDR2 YDEGEE. CDR3 amino acids: CASSLATAWETQYF. The CDR3 bases are TGTGCCAGCAGCTTGGCGACAGCTTGGGAGACCCAGTACTTC.

The chain has TRBV6-5 and TRBJ1-2, with D perhaps TRBD1 (5 bases). Germline lookup yields CDR1 MNHEY and CDR2 SVGAGI. V lost 4 bases and J 4 bases, leaving 16 bases between the germline ends. This CDR3 has 15 residues. The CDR3 nucleotides read TGTGCCAGCAGTTTCCTCGGACAACGGGCCTATGGCTACACCTTC. This encodes CASSFLGQRAYGYTF.